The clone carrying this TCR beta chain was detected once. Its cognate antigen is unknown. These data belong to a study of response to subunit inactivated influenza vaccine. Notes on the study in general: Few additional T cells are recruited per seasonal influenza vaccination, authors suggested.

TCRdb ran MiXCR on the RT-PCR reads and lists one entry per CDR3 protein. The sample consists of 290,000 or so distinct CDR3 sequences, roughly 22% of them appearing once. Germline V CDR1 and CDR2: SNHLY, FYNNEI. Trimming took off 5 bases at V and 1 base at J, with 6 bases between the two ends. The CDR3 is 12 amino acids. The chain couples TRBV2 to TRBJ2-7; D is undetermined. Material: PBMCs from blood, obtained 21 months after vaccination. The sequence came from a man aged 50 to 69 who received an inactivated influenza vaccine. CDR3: CASSSKSYEQYF. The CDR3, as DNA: TGTGCCAGCAGTAGCAAATCCTACGAGCAGTACTTC.